This T cell receptor (beta chain) was observed in a study of molecular identifiers for immune sequencing clone quantification. Study outcomes and limitations: Because of identical TCR molecules sharing a barcode, sizes of highly expanded clones could be underestimated.

This CDR3 has 13 amino acids. Trimming removed 5 bases from V and 0 bases from J, with 10 bases in between. From germline, CDR1 is SQVTM and CDR2 ANQGSEA. This clonotype appeared many times. The antigen is not known. TCRdb ran MiXCR on the PCR reads and lists one entry per CDR3 protein. The table has 600,000 to 650,000 distinct CDR3 sequences, just under 20% seen once. The TCR originated in a human donor in good health. Some libraries in this study had Jurkat cell RNA spiked in. The gene calls are TRBV29-1 and TRBJ2-5; D is unresolved. Specimen: naive CD8+ T cells from blood, with Jurkat cell RNA spiked in. Subset indicated: FACS-sorted CD8+CD4-CCR7+CD45RA+ naive T cells. The CDR3 DNA is TGCAGCGTTCAGGACGGCTACCAAGAGACCCAGTACTTC. Protein product: CSVQDGYQETQYF.